This T cell receptor beta chain originates from a study of CXCR3-negative and CXCR3-positive naive CD8 T cells. Researchers prepared the TRB cDNA libraries using 5' RACE with UMI labels. From the 5' RACE reads, TCRdb lists one entry per CDR3 protein and no DNA. The sample yields approximately 62,000 distinct CDR3 sequences, of which the top ten take up about 4.5%. Cells classed as naive CD8+ T cells were CD45RO-CCR7+CD27+CD95-. CDR3 size: 13 residues. This receptor was identified in a human donor in good health. Some clones in this sample may be carry-over from other donors' samples. Sequences were obtained from naive CXCR3- CD8+ T cells from blood. Noted subset: CD45RO-CCR7+CD27+CD95- naive CD8+ T cells lacking CXCR3 (TNR3-). J is TRBJ2-2 and V is TRBV12-3 or TRBV12-4; TCRdb names TRBD1, which stays unverified in the absence of DNA. The CDR3: CASTPGGTGELFF.